This T cell receptor (beta chain) was sequenced during a study of T cell clonality in common variable immunodeficiency (dated by TCRdb to the mid-2010s). This clone has ten or more counts. Its antigen is still unknown. The sequence runs out 3 residues before the end of the CDR3; the remainder is reconstructed from the germline J gene. Standard criteria, namely reduction of serum IgG, IgA and/or IgM below the normal range together with specific antibody deficiency, were applied for the diagnosis of CVID. A total of 44 subjects (approximately 15 female and some 30 male; age range roughly 9 to 70 years, mean age about 40) were included in the CVID group. Most of the CVID patients and most of the healthy controls were of Caucasian heritage. At the time of study participation, every CVID subject had been on replacement immunoglobulin therapy for at least one year. At the time of blood collection, no CVID subject was ill or was being treated with immunomodulatory or immunosuppressive medication. Heparinized peripheral whole blood samples of about 5 to 8 ml were collected from each donor. Genomic DNA from adults with common variable immune deficiency (CVID) and from healthy adult controls was used for sequencing of TCRbeta CDR3 repertoires. To isolate peripheral blood mononuclear cells, diluted blood was subjected to density centrifugation over Hypaque 1077 or Ficoll-Paque. Genomic DNA was extracted from unsorted mononuclear cells by Qiagen column purification or by a centrifugation-based method.

Overall results and qualifications from the work: Even though DNA input was the same, control samples had an average of about 81,820 unique sequences each, compared with approximately 32,000 in CVID samples. Differences among patients in the CVID cohort limited the correlations between repertoire features and clinical complications. CVID subjects shared fewer TCRbeta clones with each other than healthy controls did (p < 0.0001). Reportedly, TCRbeta sequences from CVID had fewer deletions and N-nucleotide insertions, and highly modified clones with 13 or more V deletions were absent from CVID. TCRbeta clonality was higher in CVID subjects than in healthy controls (t-test p = 0.018), and the increase was most characteristic of about a third of subjects. It was noted by the authors that sequencing of the repertoires of T cell subpopulations would be needed to clarify the cause of the increased clonality in CVID.

The CDR3 measures 16 amino acids from cysteine to phenylalanine. The CDR3 was read in part: 39 bases, with the frame set at base 1. V is trimmed back by 3 bases and J by 1 base, and the junction contains 4 bases that no gene match accounts for. Sequences SNHLY (CDR1) and FYNNEI (CDR2) are obtained from the germline V gene. For sequencing input, CVID and control samples contributed equivalent amounts of genomic DNA. For every sample, a 60 bp segment covering the rearranged TCRbeta CDR3 region was amplified and then sequenced. The immunoSEQ assay, a bias-corrected multiplex PCR combined with high-throughput sequencing, was used for TCRbeta amplification. Regarding the original processing steps: Each unique nucleotide sequence was treated as a clone and annotated with V, D and J genes, copy number and frequency. Sequences were labeled productive if in frame, and non-productive if out of frame or containing stop codons. Clonality was calculated from Shannon's entropy as previously described. The predicted amino acid sequences of productive clones were used to derive mean CDR3 Kyte-Doolittle hydropathy. The R hclust function was used to hierarchically cluster scaled V gene usage with Manhattan distance and complete linkage. Sharing of clones by CDR3 amino acid sequence was evaluated by resampling 12 repertoires per group over 100 rounds. The repertoires were searched for 70 published EBV-specific and almost 250 published CMV-specific TCRbeta sequences. Analysis left out two CVID samples that produced under 10,000 sequences, so 42 CVID repertoires remained. TCRdb took over this immuneACCESS table, retaining in-frame rearrangements with V and J assigned. Such tables are incomplete; in checked studies, under half of the missing clones stem from an unresolved V gene, and the remainder is unexplained. That table is the source of V, J and clone size, and D and trimming were worked out from the DNA. Here the sample lists 25,000 to 30,000 clones, none seen once only. The top ten clonotypes cover approximately 3.5% of the sample.

The TCR was taken from a human donor with common variable immunodeficiency. Sequencing was carried out using peripheral blood mononuclear cells. The rearranged chain carries TRBV2 and TRBJ2-3, and 10 junction bases match TRBD1. The CDR3 DNA, read in part, is TGTGCCAGCAGTGATGGACAGGGGGGTGGCACAGATACG. It specifies CASSDGQGGGTDT. The full CDR3 reads CASSDGQGGGTDTQYF.